The clone carrying this TCR beta chain occurred once. Per the study methods: Reference gene primer amplification gave estimated nucleated cell counts. The assay was immunoSEQ multiplex PCR, and TCRdb's table has in-frame clones only and misses some. Clone size and V and J calls were adopted from that table, with D and trimming inferred from the DNA. The top ten hold 2.5% to 3% of the sample, which has 60,000 to 85,000 clones, roughly 70% seen once. The data derive from a study of blood T cell repertoires in COVID-19. Study-wide context: COVID-19 samples, acute and convalescent, were from the United States, Italy and Spain. T cells, B-cell-depleted T cells, or PBMCs supplied cDNA or gDNA.

V shed 10 bases and J 3 bases; nucleotides not matched to a gene: 8. CDR1 is SEHNR and CDR2 is FQNEAQ in the germline V gene (reference sequence). CDR3 length: 13 residues. The sequence was collected from a human donor with acute or convalescent COVID-19. The donor label of this sample is uncertain. V usage is TRBV7-9 and J usage is TRBJ2-5; 7 nucleotides agree with TRBD2. The sequenced sample was peripheral blood. CDR3 protein: CATNRGEEETQYF. CDR3 DNA: TGTGCCACAAACCGGGGGGAGGAAGAGACCCAGTACTTC.